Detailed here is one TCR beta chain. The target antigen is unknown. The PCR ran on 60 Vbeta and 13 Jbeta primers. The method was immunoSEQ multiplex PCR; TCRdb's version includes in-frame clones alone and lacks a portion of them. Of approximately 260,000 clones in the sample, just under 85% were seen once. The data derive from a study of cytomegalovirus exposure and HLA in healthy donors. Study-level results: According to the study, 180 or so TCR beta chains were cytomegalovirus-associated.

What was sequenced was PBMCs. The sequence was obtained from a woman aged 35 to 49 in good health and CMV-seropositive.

The CDR3 reads CASSLRQGRSYTF. The DNA of the CDR3 is TGTGCCAGCAGCCTCCGACAGGGAAGGAGCTACACCTTC. The chain joins TRBV6-1 to TRBJ1-2, with TRBD1 matching 7 bases. This CDR3 region has 13 residues. The V gene end was trimmed by 6 bases and the J gene end by 9 bases; junction bases not matched to a gene: 10. In germline, CDR1 is MNHNS, CDR2 SASEGT.